These 7 T cell receptor beta chains came from one sample sequenced in a study of T cells after posttransplantation cyclophosphamide. Profiling relied on immunoSEQ multiplex PCR, and the TCRdb table lists in-frame clones only, not all of them. The sample shows approximately 27,000 clones, no singletons; the ten largest hold over 1.3%. Sequencing was done on a sample of PBMCs. The receptor source for this set is a man aged 45 to 65 in good health, CMV-negative, and a related stem cell transplant donor.

This clone was detected ten times or more. The chain combines TRBV10-3 with TRBJ1-4, with D hard to call. V was shortened by 3 bases and J by 4 bases, with 12 bases between the two germline ends. Looked up from germline, CDR1 is ENHRY and CDR2 is SYGVKD. This CDR3 has 15 residues. CDR3 loop: CAISDDPRVNEKLFF. The CDR3 DNA reads TGTGCCATCAGTGATGACCCGCGGGTTAATGAAAAACTGTTTTTT.

This clone was picked up many times. J is TRBJ1-5 and V is TRBV5-6, with D perhaps TRBD1 (5 bases). CDR1 is SGHDT, CDR2 YYEEEE, per germline. The ends were cut back, 7 bases at V and 7 bases at J, with 18 bases in the middle. The CDR3 covers 14 residues. The CDR3 nucleotides are TGTGCCAGCCAGGGCGGAAGGGCAGGGCAGCCCCAGCATTTT. Its protein is CASQGGRAGQPQHF.

The table lists this clone with many counts. The V call is TRBV9, the J call TRBJ2-7, with TRBD2 identical over 7 bases. Per the germline V gene, CDR1 is SGDLS and CDR2 is YYNGEE. V trimming: 3 bases; J trimming: 2 bases; junction bases outside the gene matches: 8. There are 15 residues in the CDR3. CDR3 sequence: CASSAEPGGPYEQYF. Written as DNA, the CDR3 is TGTGCCAGCAGCGCCGAACCGGGAGGCCCCTACGAGCAGTACTTC.

Many counts were recorded for this clone. The chain is built from TRBV6-5 and TRBJ2-7, with D tentatively TRBD2 (6 bases). There are 11 residues in the CDR3. The germline V gene encodes CDR1 MNHEY and CDR2 SVGAGI. The V end was cut by 6 bases, the J end by 7 bases, with 10 bases between. CDR3 sequence (DNA): TGTGCCAGCAGCCAAGGAGGGGAGCAGTACTTC. Translated: CASSQGGEQYF.

This clone was counted at least ten times. This chain uses TRBV15 with TRBJ1-1; 8 nucleotides match TRBD1. Trimming at V came to 0 bases and at J to 6 bases, leaving 6 bases not matched to a gene. CDR1 is LNHNV and CDR2 is YYDKDF in the germline V gene (reference sequence). CDR3 size: 15 residues. This CDR3 is CATSRERQGRPEAFF. The CDR3 DNA reads as TGTGCCACCAGCAGAGAACGACAGGGGAGACCTGAAGCTTTCTTT. The full variable domain, its missing parts supplied by reference TRBV15 and TRBJ1-1, is DAMVIQNPRYQVTQFGKPVTLSCSQTLNHNVMYWYQQKSSQAPKLLFHYYDKDFNNEADTPDNFQSRRPNTSFCFLDIRSPGLGDTAMYLCATSRERQGRPEAFFGQGTRLTVV.

In its sample, this clone was seen many times. This rearrangement joins TRBV5-8 to TRBJ2-3; TRBD1 matches 9 bases. Germline V gene data show CDR1 as SGHTS and CDR2 as YDEGEE. The CDR3 contains 16 residues. The ends lost 5 bases at V and 3 bases at J; junction bases unmatched: 10. The DNA for the CDR3 is TGTGCCAGCAGGGACCGGGACAGGGTTTGGACAGATACGCAGTATTTT. The encoded protein is CASRDRDRVWTDTQYF. The whole variable domain, remainder taken from reference TRBV5-8 and TRBJ2-3, is EAGVTQSPTHLIKTRGQQATLRCSPISGHTSVYWYQQALGLGLQFLLWYDEGEERNRGNFPPRFSGRQFPNYSSELNVNALELEDSALYLCASRDRDRVWTDTQYFGPGTRLTVL.

This clone was observed at least ten times. The chain couples TRBV5-1 to TRBJ2-3, with D perhaps TRBD2 (6 bases). The CDR3 runs 14 residues. Germline V gene lookup returns CDR1 SGHRS and CDR2 YFSETQ. Deletions cut 4 bases from V and 1 base from J, with 10 bases between. The DNA of the CDR3 is TGCGCCAGCAGCAAGGGACTCCGCACAGATACGCAGTATTTT. It yields the protein CASSKGLRTDTQYF.